This TCR beta chain was identified during a study of T cell responses to AZD1222 COVID-19 vaccine (dated by TCRdb to the early 2020s). With respect to the entire study: A total of 233 trial participants underwent TCR sequencing, of whom around 210 had received two doses of AZD1222 and 26 had received two doses of the MenACWY control vaccine. Trial participants were enrolled by age into subgroups of 18-55, 56-69 and 70-plus years, and around 140, 26 and 57 TCR-sequenced participants, respectively, were included in these subgroups. Results the study describes overall, beyond this receptor: After two AZD1222 doses, spike-specific TCR breadth and depth were significantly higher than at day 0 and than in MenACWY recipients. Vaccine-associated CD4 TCRs spanned the whole spike protein, with dominant responses in regions 160-218 and 743-854. Conclusions about previously exposed vaccinees were limited because only a handful of AZD1222 recipients were SARS-CoV-2 seropositive at baseline. Because no samples from the day 14 peak response were available, repertoires could be characterized only after the peak T cell response. Nearly half of unique spike-specific TCRs reportedly recognized epitopes outside regions mutated in the B.1.351 and B.1.1.7 variants. The 56-69-year group was small, and its depth increase did not reach significance, likely because of low power. Participants were mostly white British and included more females than males, and it was suggested by the authors that clonal diversity may have been underestimated.

At the junction V is shortened by 2 bases and J by 3 bases; bases outside the gene matches: 12. From the germline V gene, CDR1 is MGHRA and CDR2 is YSYEKL. The CDR3 contains 17 residues, cysteine and phenylalanine counted. Kept here is only the CDR3 DNA, which spans 51 bases and is read in frame from base 1. The CDR3 regions of human TCRbeta chains were analyzed by immunosequencing. The published analysis was carried out like this. TCRs in the repertoires were matched against a reference library of SARS-CoV-2-specific TCRs that had been generated with the MIRA antigen-specificity platform. Breadth was defined as the fraction of unique TCRs that were SARS-CoV-2-associated, and depth was defined as the fraction of total T cells that were SARS-CoV-2-associated. Using the MIRA data, every spike-specific TCR was mapped to the spike region that the TCR reacted to and assigned to either a CD4 or a CD8 class. Log10-transformed breadth and depth values were compared by one-way ANOVA with Sidak's multiple comparisons tests. TCRdb limited this immuneACCESS table to in-frame rearrangements with V and J called. A share of clones is missing; checked studies link under half to unresolved V genes, and the rest is unexplained. V, J and clone size are those of that table, while D and trimming were read from the DNA. The sample table gives about 140,000 clones. Jointly, the top ten make up approximately 2% of the sample.

In the paper's terms, the time point label means: baseline before first vaccination. Samples from vaccinated people were obtained from the UK trials COV001 and COV002, which included a single-blind randomized controlled phase 2/3 trial of AZD1222 (ChAdOx1 nCoV-19) in healthy adults. For TCRbeta chain sequencing, PBMC samples were collected from trial participants at day 0 and at day 28 after the second dose. Comments on this clone: Its antigen is unknown.

This chain is built from TRBV4-1 and TRBJ1-2; the central 7 bases match TRBD1. This receptor was obtained from an adult in good health. Material for sequencing was peripheral blood. The DNA sequence is given as TGCGCCAGCAGCCAATTCGCGGGAGCCAGGGGGGACTATGGCTACACCTTC. Its amino acids are CASSQFAGARGDYGYTF.